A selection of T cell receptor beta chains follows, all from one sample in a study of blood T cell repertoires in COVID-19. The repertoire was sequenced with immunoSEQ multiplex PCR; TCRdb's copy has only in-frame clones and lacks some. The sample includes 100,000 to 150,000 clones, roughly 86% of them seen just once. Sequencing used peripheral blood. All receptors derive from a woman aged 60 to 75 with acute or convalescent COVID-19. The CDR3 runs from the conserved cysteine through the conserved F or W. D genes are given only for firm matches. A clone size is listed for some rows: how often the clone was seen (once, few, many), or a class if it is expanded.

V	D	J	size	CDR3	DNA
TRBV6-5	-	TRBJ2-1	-	CASRPSWAGSNEQFF	TGTGCCAGCAGGCCGAGTTGGGCGGGATCCAATGAGCAGTTCTTC
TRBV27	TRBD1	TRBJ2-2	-	CASSPGQGRGNTGELFF	TGTGCCAGCAGTCCGGGACAGGGAAGGGGAAACACCGGGGAGCTGTTTTTT
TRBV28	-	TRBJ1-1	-	CASSINVQSAAFF	TGTGCCAGCAGTATCAACGTACAGAGTGCGGCTTTCTTT
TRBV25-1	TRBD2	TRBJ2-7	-	CASSPGLAGGTYEQYF	TGTGCCAGCAGCCCCGGACTAGCGGGAGGGACCTACGAGCAGTACTTC
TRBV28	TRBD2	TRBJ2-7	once	CASSLGGTLSYEQYF	TGTGCCAGCTCATTGGGGGGGACGCTTTCCTACGAGCAGTACTTC
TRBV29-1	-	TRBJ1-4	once	CSVEDSPGREKLFF	TGCAGCGTTGAAGATAGTCCGGGGAGGGAAAAACTGTTTTTT
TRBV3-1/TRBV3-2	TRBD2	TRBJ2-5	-	CASSPTLAGVSETQYF	TGTGCCAGCAGCCCAACCCTAGCGGGAGTATCAGAGACCCAGTACTTC
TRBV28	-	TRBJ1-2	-	CASRRGLYGYTF	TGTGCCAGCAGAAGGGGCCTCTATGGCTACACCTTC
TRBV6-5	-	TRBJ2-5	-	CASRRLVGWETQYF	TGTGCCAGCAGAAGACTAGTAGGATGGGAGACCCAGTACTTC
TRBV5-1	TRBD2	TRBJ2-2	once	CASSFLADMNTGELFF	TGCGCCAGCAGCTTTCTAGCGGACATGAACACCGGGGAGCTGTTTTTT
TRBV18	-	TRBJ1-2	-	CASSPGTGNYGYTF	TGTGCCAGCTCACCCGGCACAGGGAACTATGGCTACACCTTC
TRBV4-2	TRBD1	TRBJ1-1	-	CASSQVAGTGEAFF	TGTGCCAGCAGCCAAGTTGCAGGGACAGGCGAAGCTTTCTTT
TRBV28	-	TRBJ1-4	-	CASSLGQPGGKLFF	TGTGCCAGCAGTTTAGGGCAGCCCGGGGGAAAACTGTTTTTT
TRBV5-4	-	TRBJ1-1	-	CASSALGIQSQTEAFF	TGTGCCAGCAGCGCCCTCGGGATTCAATCACAGACTGAAGCTTTCTTT
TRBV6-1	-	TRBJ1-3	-	CASSDQGNSGNTIYF	TGTGCCAGCAGTGATCAGGGTAACTCTGGAAACACCATATATTTT
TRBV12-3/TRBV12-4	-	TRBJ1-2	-	CASSPGYFGYTF	TGTGCCAGCAGCCCGGGTTATTTTGGCTACACCTTC
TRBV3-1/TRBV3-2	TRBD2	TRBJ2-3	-	CASSLSTSSTDTQYF	TGTGCCAGCAGCCTCTCGACTAGCAGCACAGATACGCAGTATTTT
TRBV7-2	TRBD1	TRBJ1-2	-	CASSQLITGGGLRYTF	TGTGCCAGCAGCCAATTAATTACAGGGGGCGGCTTGCGCTACACCTTC
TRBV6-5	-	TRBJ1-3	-	CASSGFIDTIYF	TGTGCCAGCAGCGGGTTTATAGACACCATATATTTT
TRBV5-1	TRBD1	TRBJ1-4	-	CASSLVTGATNEKLFF	TGCGCCAGCAGCTTGGTGACAGGGGCAACTAATGAAAAACTGTTTTTT
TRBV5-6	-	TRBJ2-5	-	CASSLRRGETQYF	TGTGCCAGCAGCTTGCGACGGGGAGAGACCCAGTACTTC
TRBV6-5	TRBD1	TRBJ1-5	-	CASSLTGTGNQPQHF	TGTGCCAGCAGCTTAACCGGGACAGGCAATCAGCCCCAGCATTTT
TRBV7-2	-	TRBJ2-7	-	CASSTGTLAYEQYF	TGTGCCAGCAGCACCGGGACTCTGGCCTACGAGCAGTACTTC
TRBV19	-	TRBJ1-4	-	CASSISVAAVEKLFF	TGTGCCAGTAGTATTTCCGTGGCCGCGGTCGAAAAACTGTTTTTT
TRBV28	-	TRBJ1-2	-	CASRIRSAGVNGYTF	TGTGCCAGCAGGATCCGATCGGCAGGGGTAAATGGCTACACCTTC
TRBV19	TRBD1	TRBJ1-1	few	CASTLTGMNTEAFF	TGTGCCAGTACTCTGACAGGGATGAACACTGAAGCTTTCTTT
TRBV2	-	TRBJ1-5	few	CASSKDVLGPQHF	TGTGCCAGCAGTAAAGACGTCCTAGGGCCCCAGCATTTT
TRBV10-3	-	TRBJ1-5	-	CAISELTGGNQPQHF	TGTGCCATCAGTGAGTTGACAGGCGGAAATCAGCCCCAGCATTTT
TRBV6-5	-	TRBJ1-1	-	CASSYSVNTEAFF	TGTGCCAGCAGTTACTCCGTGAACACTGAAGCTTTCTTT
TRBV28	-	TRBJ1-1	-	CASTFLGLSDVAEAFF	TGTGCCAGCACCTTTTTGGGACTCTCGGATGTCGCTGAAGCTTTCTTT
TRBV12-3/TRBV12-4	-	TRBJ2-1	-	CASRSVNEQFF	TGTGCCAGCAGATCCGTGAATGAGCAGTTCTTC
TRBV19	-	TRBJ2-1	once	CAAGYDEQFF	TGTGCCGCCGGGTATGATGAGCAGTTCTTC
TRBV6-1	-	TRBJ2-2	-	CASSDGQGRTGELFF	TGTGCCAGCAGTGACGGCCAGGGAAGGACCGGGGAGCTGTTTTTT